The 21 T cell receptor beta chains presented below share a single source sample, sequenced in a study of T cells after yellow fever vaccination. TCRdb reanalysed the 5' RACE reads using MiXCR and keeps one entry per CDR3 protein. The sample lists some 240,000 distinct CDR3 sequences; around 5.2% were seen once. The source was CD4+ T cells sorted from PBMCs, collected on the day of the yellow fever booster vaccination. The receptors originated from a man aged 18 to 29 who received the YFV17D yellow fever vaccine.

The CDR3 DNA reads as TGCGCCAGCAGAGCCCGGGGACAGATAAACACTGAAGCTTTCTTT. It codes for CASRARGQINTEAFF. The chain uses TRBV5-1 and TRBJ1-1; 7 bases are a match to TRBD1. Looked up from germline, CDR1 is SGHRS and CDR2 is YFSETQ. The V gene end was trimmed by 5 bases and the J gene end by 2 bases; junction bases not matched to a gene: 9. The CDR3 loop spans 15 amino acids.

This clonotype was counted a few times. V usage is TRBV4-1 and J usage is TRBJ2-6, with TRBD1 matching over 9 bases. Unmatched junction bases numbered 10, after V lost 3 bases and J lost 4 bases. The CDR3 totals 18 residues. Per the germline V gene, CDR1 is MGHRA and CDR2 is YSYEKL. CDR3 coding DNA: TGCGCCAGCAGCCAGCAGACAGGGGGAGTAGCGGGGGCCAACGTCCTGACTTTC. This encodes CASSQQTGGVAGANVLTF.

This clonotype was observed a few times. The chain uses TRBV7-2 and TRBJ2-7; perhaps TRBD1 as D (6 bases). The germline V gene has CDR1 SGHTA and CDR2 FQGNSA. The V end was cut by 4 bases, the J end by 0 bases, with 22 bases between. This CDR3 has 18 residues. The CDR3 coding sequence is TGTGCCAGCAGCTCGCCCCCCTCTGACAGGCGCAACTCCTACGAGCAGTACTTC. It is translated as CASSSPPSDRRNSYEQYF.

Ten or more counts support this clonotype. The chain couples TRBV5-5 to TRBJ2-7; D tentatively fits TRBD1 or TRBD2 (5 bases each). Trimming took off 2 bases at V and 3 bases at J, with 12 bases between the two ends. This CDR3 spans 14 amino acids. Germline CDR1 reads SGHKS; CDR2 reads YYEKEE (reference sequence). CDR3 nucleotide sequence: TGTGCCAGCAGCTTTGGACTGGGGGTCTACGAGCAGTACGTC. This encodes CASSFGLGVYEQYV.

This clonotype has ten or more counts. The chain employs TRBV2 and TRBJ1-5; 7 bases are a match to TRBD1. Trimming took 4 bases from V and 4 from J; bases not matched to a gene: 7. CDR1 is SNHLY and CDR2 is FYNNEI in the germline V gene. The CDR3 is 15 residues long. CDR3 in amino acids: CASSVSEQGNQPQHF. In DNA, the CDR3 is TGTGCCAGCAGTGTATCGGAACAGGGGAATCAGCCCCAGCATTTT.

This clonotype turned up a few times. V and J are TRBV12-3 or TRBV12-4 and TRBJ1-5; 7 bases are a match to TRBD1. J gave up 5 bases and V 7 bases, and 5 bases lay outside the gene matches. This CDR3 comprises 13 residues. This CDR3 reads CASTRTGDQPQHF. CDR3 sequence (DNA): TGTGCCAGCACTCGGACAGGCGATCAGCCCCAGCATTTT.

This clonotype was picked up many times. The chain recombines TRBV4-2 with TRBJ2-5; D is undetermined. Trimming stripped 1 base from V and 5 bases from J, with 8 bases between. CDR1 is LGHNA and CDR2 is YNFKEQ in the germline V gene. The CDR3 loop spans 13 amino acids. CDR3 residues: CASSQVVQETQYF. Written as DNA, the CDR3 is TGTGCCAGCAGCCAAGTGGTGCAGGAGACCCAGTACTTC.

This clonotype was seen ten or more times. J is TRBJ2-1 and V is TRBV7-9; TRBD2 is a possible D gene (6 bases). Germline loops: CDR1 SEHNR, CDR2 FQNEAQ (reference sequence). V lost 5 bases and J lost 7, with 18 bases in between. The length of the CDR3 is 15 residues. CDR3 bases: TGTGCCAGCAGCCCCAAGGTTCGGGAGCGAAATGAGCAGTTCTTC. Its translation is CASSPKVRERNEQFF.

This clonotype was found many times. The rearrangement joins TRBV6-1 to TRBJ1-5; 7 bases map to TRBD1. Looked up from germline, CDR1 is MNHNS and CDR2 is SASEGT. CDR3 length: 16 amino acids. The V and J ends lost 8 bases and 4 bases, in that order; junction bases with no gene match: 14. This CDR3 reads CASVPSRQGKNQPQHF. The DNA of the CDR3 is TGTGCCAGCGTGCCCAGTCGACAGGGAAAAAATCAGCCCCAGCATTTT.

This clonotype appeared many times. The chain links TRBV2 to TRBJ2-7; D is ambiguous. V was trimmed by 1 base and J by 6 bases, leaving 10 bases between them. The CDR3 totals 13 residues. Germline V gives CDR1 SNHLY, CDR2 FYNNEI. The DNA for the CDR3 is TGTGCCAGCAGTGAAGTGTTCTTTCCCGAGCAGTACGTC. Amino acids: CASSEVFFPEQYV.

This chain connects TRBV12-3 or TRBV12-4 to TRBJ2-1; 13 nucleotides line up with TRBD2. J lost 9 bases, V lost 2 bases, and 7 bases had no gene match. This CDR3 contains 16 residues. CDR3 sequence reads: CASSLQGLAGAPEQFF. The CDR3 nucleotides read TGTGCCAGCAGTTTACAAGGACTAGCGGGGGCCCCTGAGCAGTTCTTC.

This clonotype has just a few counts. CDR3 sequence: CASSLTGIGQPQHF. The CDR3 DNA reads as TGCGCCAGCAGCTTAACAGGGATCGGGCAGCCCCAGCATTTT. V usage is TRBV5-1 and J usage is TRBJ1-5, with D tentatively TRBD1 (6 bases). Germline V gene data show CDR1 as SGHRS and CDR2 as YFSETQ. This CDR3 is 14 amino acids long. Trimming removed 2 bases at V and 7 bases at J, with 13 bases between.

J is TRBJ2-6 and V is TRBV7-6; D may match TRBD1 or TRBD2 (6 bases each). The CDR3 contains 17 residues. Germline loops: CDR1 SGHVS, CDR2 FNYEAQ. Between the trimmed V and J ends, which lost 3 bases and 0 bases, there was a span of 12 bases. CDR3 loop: CASSLQQGGSGANVLTF. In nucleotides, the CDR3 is TGTGCCAGCAGCTTGCAACAGGGAGGCTCTGGGGCCAACGTCCTGACTTTC.

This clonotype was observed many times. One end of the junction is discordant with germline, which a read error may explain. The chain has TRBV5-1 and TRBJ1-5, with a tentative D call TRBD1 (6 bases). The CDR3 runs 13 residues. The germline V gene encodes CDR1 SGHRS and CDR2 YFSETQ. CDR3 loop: CASSLEGGQPQHF. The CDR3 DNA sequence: TGTGCCAGCAGTTTAGAGGGGGGTCAGCCCCAGCATTTT.

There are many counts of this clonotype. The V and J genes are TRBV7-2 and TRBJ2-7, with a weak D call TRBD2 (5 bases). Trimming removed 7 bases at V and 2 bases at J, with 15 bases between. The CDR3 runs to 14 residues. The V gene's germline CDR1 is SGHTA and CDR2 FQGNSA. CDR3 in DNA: TGTGCCAGCACAAAACGGGAAAGGGCCTACGAGCAGTACTTC. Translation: CASTKRERAYEQYF. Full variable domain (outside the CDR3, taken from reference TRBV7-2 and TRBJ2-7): GAGVSQSPSNKVTEKGKDVELRCDPISGHTALYWYRQSLGQGLEFLIYFQGNSAPDKSGLPSDRFSAERTGGSVSTLTIQRTQQEDSAVYLCASTKRERAYEQYFGPGTRLTVT.

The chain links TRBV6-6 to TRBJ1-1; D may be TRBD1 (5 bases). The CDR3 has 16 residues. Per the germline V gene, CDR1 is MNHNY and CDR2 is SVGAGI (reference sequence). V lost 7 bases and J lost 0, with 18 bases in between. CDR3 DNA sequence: TGTGCCAGCAACCCGCCGGGACGAACCATGAACACTGAAGCTTTCTTT. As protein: CASNPPGRTMNTEAFF.

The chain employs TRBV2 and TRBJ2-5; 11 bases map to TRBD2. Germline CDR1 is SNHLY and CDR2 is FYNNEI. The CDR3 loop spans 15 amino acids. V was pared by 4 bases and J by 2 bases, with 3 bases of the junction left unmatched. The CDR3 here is CASSGASGGQETQYF. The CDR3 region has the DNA TGTGCCAGCAGTGGGGCTAGCGGGGGGCAAGAGACCCAGTACTTC.

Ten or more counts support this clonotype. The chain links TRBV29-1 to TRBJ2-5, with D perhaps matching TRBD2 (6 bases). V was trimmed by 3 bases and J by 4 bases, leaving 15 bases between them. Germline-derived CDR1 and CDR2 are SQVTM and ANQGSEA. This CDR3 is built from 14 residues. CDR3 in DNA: TGCAGCGTTGAGACCGGGACTCACAGAGAGACCCAGTACTTC. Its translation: CSVETGTHRETQYF.

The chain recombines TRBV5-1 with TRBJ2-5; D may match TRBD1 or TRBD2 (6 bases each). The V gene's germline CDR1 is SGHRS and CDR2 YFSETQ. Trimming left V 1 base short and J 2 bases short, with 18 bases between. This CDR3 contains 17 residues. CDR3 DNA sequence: TGCGCCAGCAGCTTGACGACGGGGGCCATCCTTCAAGAGACCCAGTACTTC. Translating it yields CASSLTTGAILQETQYF.

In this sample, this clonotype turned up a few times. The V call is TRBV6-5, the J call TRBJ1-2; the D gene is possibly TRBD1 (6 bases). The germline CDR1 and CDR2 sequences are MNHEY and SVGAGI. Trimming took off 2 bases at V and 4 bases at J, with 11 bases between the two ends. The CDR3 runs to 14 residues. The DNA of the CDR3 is TGTGCCAGCAGTTACGGGGGGCTAGGCTATGGCTACACCTTC. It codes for CASSYGGLGYGYTF.

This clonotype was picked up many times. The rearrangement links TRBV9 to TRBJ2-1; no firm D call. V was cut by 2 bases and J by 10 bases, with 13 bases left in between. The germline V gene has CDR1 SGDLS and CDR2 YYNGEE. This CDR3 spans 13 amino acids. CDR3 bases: TGTGCCAGCAGCGTGGCGGAAAGACGCGAGCAGTTCTTC. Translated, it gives CASSVAERREQFF.